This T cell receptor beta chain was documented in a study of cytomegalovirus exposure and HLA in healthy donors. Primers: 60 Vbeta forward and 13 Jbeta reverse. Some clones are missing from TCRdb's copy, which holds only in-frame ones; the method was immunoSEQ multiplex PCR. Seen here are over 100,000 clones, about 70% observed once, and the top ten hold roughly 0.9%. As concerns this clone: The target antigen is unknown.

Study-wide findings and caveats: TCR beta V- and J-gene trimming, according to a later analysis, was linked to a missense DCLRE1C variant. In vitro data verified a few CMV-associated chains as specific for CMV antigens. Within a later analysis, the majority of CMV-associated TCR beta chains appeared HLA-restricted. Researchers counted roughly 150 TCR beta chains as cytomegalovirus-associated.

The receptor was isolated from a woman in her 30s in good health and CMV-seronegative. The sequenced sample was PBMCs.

CDR3 region: CASGLGQSNQPQHF. DNA of the CDR3: TGTGCCAGCGGACTAGGACAGAGCAATCAGCCCCAGCATTTT. This chain links TRBV6-5 with TRBJ1-5, with D possibly matching TRBD1 (6 bases). CDR3 size: 14 residues. V lost 8 bases and J 1 base, leaving 12 bases between the germline ends. CDR1 and CDR2 from the germline V gene are MNHEY and SVGAGI.